The 15 T cell receptor beta chains reported below all come from one sample, sequenced in a study of CD8 T cells in ankylosing spondylitis. TCRdb re-called the 5' RACE reads with MiXCR, one entry per CDR3 protein. The profile shows 100,000 to 150,000 distinct CDR3 sequences, about an eighth of them singletons. The specimen sequenced was blood, either unsorted or a sorted T cell fraction (not recorded which). Every receptor here comes from a female donor with ankylosing spondylitis or in good health (not recorded which).

This clonotype was counted ten times or more. V usage is TRBV12-3 or TRBV12-4 and J usage is TRBJ2-3, with D perhaps assigned TRBD1 or TRBD2 (5 bases each). This CDR3 spans 15 amino acids. Trimming removed 6 bases from V and 4 bases from J, with 17 bases in between. In DNA form, the CDR3 reads TGTGCCAGCAGCGGGGACGGCGTGGCGCCAGATACGCAGTATTTT. Protein product: CASSGDGVAPDTQYF.

This clonotype has ten or more counts. The rearrangement uses TRBV12-3 or TRBV12-4 and TRBJ2-5; 9 nucleotides match TRBD2. The CDR3 extends over 15 amino acids. J lost 2 bases, V lost 6 bases, and 7 bases had no gene match. As DNA, the CDR3 is TGTGCCAGCAGCCACCCTAGCGGGGTTCAAGAGACCCAGTACTTC. Translating it yields CASSHPSGVQETQYF.

Ten or more counts support this clonotype. CDR3 in DNA: TGCAGTGCTAGACTAGGCAGCACAGATACGCAGTATTTT. Protein product: CSARLGSTDTQYF. The chain carries TRBV20-1 and TRBJ2-3; no clear D gene. Trimming took 2 bases from V and 0 from J, leaving 6 bases between them. The germline gives CDR1 DFQATT, CDR2 SNEGSKA (reference sequence). This CDR3 is built from 13 residues.

This clonotype has at least ten counts. This chain uses TRBV11-2 with TRBJ2-1; D gene ambiguous. V was cut by 1 base and J by 6 bases, with 4 bases left in between. The CDR3 is 12 residues long. In germline, CDR1 is SGHAT, CDR2 FQNNGV. CDR3 in DNA: TGTGCCAGCAGCTTAGTCGGCAATGAGCAGTTCTTC. Translating gives CASSLVGNEQFF.

This clonotype turned up a few times. The V and J genes are TRBV12-3 or TRBV12-4 and TRBJ1-1, with 7 nucleotides matching TRBD1. Trimming cost V 8 bases and J 0 bases; bases outside gene matches: 12. The CDR3 runs to 16 residues. The CDR3 DNA reads as TGTGCCAGCGCCAAAGGGACAGCTAATATGAACACTGAAGCTTTCTTT. Its translation is CASAKGTANMNTEAFF.

This clonotype has ten or more counts. The chain links TRBV5-6 to TRBJ2-7, with 7 positions matching TRBD1. CDR1 SGHDT and CDR2 YYEEEE come from the germline V gene. CDR3 length: 15 residues. V shed 2 bases, J shed 6 bases, and the junction held 11 bases outside the gene matches. CDR3 loop: CASSFRRTGRPEQYF. The CDR3 bases are TGTGCCAGCAGCTTCCGTAGGACAGGTCGACCCGAGCAGTACTTC.

This rearrangement joins TRBV2 to TRBJ1-1; possibly TRBD1 for D (5 bases). Germline V gene lookup returns CDR1 SNHLY and CDR2 FYNNEI. There are 14 residues in the CDR3. V shed 10 bases and J shed 5 bases, with 20 bases lying between them. CDR3 sequence: CANLPPGPMTEAFF. The CDR3 nucleotides are TGTGCCAACCTTCCACCGGGGCCAATGACTGAAGCTTTCTTT.

This clonotype occurred many times. The chain combines TRBV10-3 with TRBJ2-7; TRBD2 matches at 8 bases. Germline lookup yields CDR1 ENHRY and CDR2 SYGVKD. CDR3 length: 13 residues. The V gene end was trimmed by 6 bases and the J gene end by 5 bases; junction bases not matched to a gene: 6. The CDR3 DNA reads TGTGCCATCAGGACTAGCGAATCCGACGAGCAGTACTTC. It yields the protein CAIRTSESDEQYF.

This clonotype has a count of ten or more. The chain combines TRBV29-1 with TRBJ1-3, with TRBD1 matching over 8 bases. CDR1 and CDR2 from the germline V gene are SQVTM and ANQGSEA. The trim removed 4 bases at V and 0 bases at J, leaving 5 bases unmatched. CDR3 length equals 15 residues. This CDR3 reads CSVVTGANSGNTIYF. CDR3 DNA: TGCAGCGTTGTGACAGGGGCAAACTCTGGAAACACCATATATTTT.

In its sample, this clonotype was seen many times. The J gene is TRBJ2-2, the V gene TRBV10-3, with unresolved D. The CDR3 totals 14 residues. Germline-derived CDR1 and CDR2 are ENHRY and SYGVKD. Deletions cut 4 bases from V and 5 bases from J, with 11 bases between. The chain's CDR3 is CAISVQEQTGELFF. The CDR3 nucleotides read TGTGCCATCAGTGTCCAAGAACAAACCGGGGAGCTGTTTTTT.

This clonotype was detected ten times or more. The J gene is TRBJ2-1, the V gene TRBV7-3, with 11 bases that match TRBD2. Germline loops: CDR1 SGHTA, CDR2 FQGTGA. With 4 bases clipped from V and 10 bases from J, the junction kept 0 bases outside the gene matches. The CDR3 sequence is 12 residues long. The CDR3, as DNA: TGTGCCAGCAGCTCTAGCGGGGGGGAGCAGTTCTTC. Its translation: CASSSSGGEQFF. The full variable domain, with the rest looked up from reference TRBV7-3 and TRBJ2-1, is GAGVSQTPSNKVTEKGKYVELRCDPISGHTALYWYRQSLGQGPEFLIYFQGTGAADDSGLPNDRFFAVRPEGSVSTLKIQRTERGDSAVYLCASSSSGGEQFFGPGTRLTVL.

This clonotype was picked up many times. V is TRBV7-2 and J is TRBJ2-7, with a weak D call TRBD2 (6 bases). CDR1 and CDR2 from the germline V gene are SGHTA and FQGNSA. Deletions cut 0 bases from V and 3 bases from J, with 9 bases between. The CDR3 length is 14 residues. As DNA, the CDR3 is TGTGCCAGCAGCTTAGCAGTGGAGGGCTACGAGCAGTACTTC. Protein: CASSLAVEGYEQYF.

This clonotype showed up many times. CDR3 nucleotide sequence: TGTGCCAGCAGTTTTGGGGGATTGAACACTGAAGCTTTCTTT. It is translated as CASSFGGLNTEAFF. J is TRBJ1-1 and V is TRBV12-3 or TRBV12-4, with D maybe TRBD1 (5 bases). V lost 3 bases to trimming and J lost 0 bases, with 8 bases between them. CDR3 length: 14 residues.

This clonotype was seen at least ten times. V is TRBV5-1 and J is TRBJ1-2; D may be TRBD1 (5 bases). V lost 1 base to trimming and J lost 5 bases, with 15 bases between them. Germline V gene lookup returns CDR1 SGHRS and CDR2 YFSETQ. This CDR3 is 15 amino acids long. CDR3: CASSLRGSEIYGYTF. In DNA form, the CDR3 reads TGCGCCAGCAGCTTGCGGGGGTCAGAAATATATGGCTACACCTTC. Using reference TRBV5-1 and TRBJ1-2 for the parts outside the CDR3, the full variable domain is KAGVTQTPRYLIKTRGQQVTLSCSPISGHRSVSWYQQTPGQGLQFLFEYFSETQRNKGNFPGRFSGRQFSNSRSEMNVSTLELGDSALYLCASSLRGSEIYGYTFGSGTRLTVV.

This clonotype showed up just a few times. The rearrangement links TRBV5-1 to TRBJ2-3; 11 nucleotides align to TRBD2. The germline gives CDR1 SGHRS, CDR2 YFSETQ. V trimming: 4 bases; J trimming: 3 bases; junction bases outside the gene matches: 10. There are 17 residues in the CDR3. This CDR3 is CASSPKSSGGLTDTQYF. For the CDR3, the DNA is TGCGCCAGCAGCCCAAAATCTAGCGGGGGGTTAACAGATACGCAGTATTTT.